The next 27 T cell receptor beta chains were all read from a single sample in a study of blood T cells in healthy people across ages. Then a second PCR, running roughly 6 to 11 cycles, was carried out with a sample-barcoded 5' primer and a J-beta primer mix. TCRdb fed the 5' RACE reads into MiXCR, producing one record per CDR3 protein. The table includes fewer than 2,000,000 distinct CDR3 sequences, 35% to 50% detected once. Sequenced sample: blood. The receptor set was obtained from a human donor in good health.

This clonotype was picked up one time. The chain uses TRBV20-1 and TRBJ1-1, with a tentative D call TRBD1 (5 bases). The CDR3 contains 13 residues. CDR1 DFQATT and CDR2 SNEGSKA come from the germline V gene (reference sequence). The V and J ends lost 7 bases and 3 bases respectively, with 15 bases between them. Here the CDR3 reads CSVLRDTYTEAFF. CDR3 nucleotide sequence: TGCAGTGTCCTCAGGGATACGTACACTGAAGCTTTCTTT.

The chain uses TRBV20-1 and TRBJ1-1; D is undetermined. The germline V and J ends were trimmed by 6 bases and 0 bases, with 11 bases remaining between them. The CDR3 extends over 13 amino acids. Germline-derived CDR1 and CDR2 are DFQATT and SNEGSKA (reference sequence). CDR3 loop: CSAIDAVNTEAFF. The CDR3 DNA is TGCAGTGCGATCGACGCGGTGAACACTGAAGCTTTCTTT.

This chain connects TRBV5-1 to TRBJ2-5, with D maybe TRBD2 (7 bases). Germline values: CDR1 SGHRS, CDR2 YFSETQ. V lost 3 bases to trimming and J lost 5 bases, with 14 bases between them. This CDR3 is 14 amino acids long. The CDR3 DNA reads as TGCGCCAGCAGCTGGTCGGGGGGCCGGGAGACCCAGTACTTC. The encoded protein is CASSWSGGRETQYF.

This clonotype came up a few times. CDR3 residues: CAISPDTGRGYTF. The CDR3 DNA is TGTGCCATCAGTCCCGACACGGGTCGTGGCTACACCTTC. The V and J genes are TRBV10-3 and TRBJ1-2; D unclear. V lost 5 bases, J lost 7 bases, and 14 bases lay in between. Germline-derived CDR1 and CDR2 are ENHRY and SYGVKD. The CDR3 is 13 residues long.

Remarks on this clonotype: One end of the junction is discordant with germline, which a read error may explain. This sequence joins TRBV12-3 or TRBV12-4 and TRBJ1-1, with D unresolved. The length of the CDR3 is 11 residues. The CDR3 is CTSSLDSEAFF. Written as DNA, the CDR3 is TGTACCAGCAGTTTAGACTCTGAAGCTTTCTTT.

This clonotype appeared a few times. The CDR3 sequence: CASSQRDRDFNSPLHF. In DNA, the CDR3 is TGTGCCAGCAGCCAAAGGGACAGGGATTTCAATTCACCCCTCCACTTT. The rearrangement uses TRBV7-9 and TRBJ1-6; 9 positions agree with TRBD1. Trimming took 5 bases from V and 7 from J; bases not matched to a gene: 9. The CDR3 extends over 16 amino acids. CDR1 and CDR2 from the germline V gene are SEHNR and FQNEAQ (reference sequence). The whole variable domain, remainder taken from reference TRBV7-9 and TRBJ1-6, is DTGVSQNPRHKITKRGQNVTFRCDPISEHNRLYWYRQTLGQGPEFLTYFQNEAQLEKSRLLSDRFSAERPKGSFSTLEIQRTEQGDSAMYLCASSQRDRDFNSPLHFGNGTRLTVT.

This clonotype has just a few counts. The chain joins TRBV20-1 to TRBJ2-5, with TRBD2 matching 8 bases. V was clipped by 2 bases and J by 4 bases; unmatched bases: 6. This CDR3 region has 14 residues. The germline gives CDR1 DFQATT, CDR2 SNEGSKA (reference sequence). CDR3 DNA sequence: TGCAGTGCTAGACCAGCGGGGGCGGGAGAGACCCAGTACTTC. Its translation is CSARPAGAGETQYF.

To note about this clonotype: A much larger clone lies one base from this, so it may be a read error. The rearrangement uses TRBV20-1 and TRBJ1-1; no reliable D call. Germline-derived CDR1 and CDR2 are DFQATT and SNEGSKA (reference sequence). This CDR3 is built from 11 residues. V lost 0 bases to trimming and J lost 5 bases, with 4 bases between them. In nucleotides, the CDR3 is TGCAGTGCTAGAGAGTCAACTGAAGCTTTCTTT. Its translation is CSARESTEAFF.

A word on this clonotype: A read error may account for a junction end that differs from germline. The chain links TRBV7-9 to TRBJ2-1; the D call may be TRBD1 or TRBD2 (5 bases each). Germline V gives CDR1 SEHNR, CDR2 FQNEAQ (reference sequence). The CDR3 spans 14 residues. This CDR3 is CASSWGLAGDEHFF. The CDR3 DNA sequence: TGTGCCAGCAGCTGGGGGTTAGCTGGGGATGAGCACTTCTTC.

This clonotype was picked up a small number of times. The CDR3 nucleotides are TGTGCCAGCAGTGGGGATCAGCCCCAGCATTTT. It encodes CASSGDQPQHF. The V and J genes are TRBV2 and TRBJ1-5; D not certain. The germline V gene encodes CDR1 SNHLY and CDR2 FYNNEI. The germline V and J ends were trimmed by 4 bases and 5 bases, with 3 bases remaining between them. This CDR3 has 11 residues.

The V and J genes are TRBV6-2 or TRBV6-3 and TRBJ2-5; TRBD2 aligns across 11 bases. Trimming took 6 bases from V and 4 from J; bases not matched to a gene: 7. This CDR3 has 15 residues. Per germline, CDR1 MNHEY and CDR2 SVGEGT. The CDR3 sequence is CASSQTSGGVETQYF. The CDR3 bases are TGTGCCAGCAGCCAAACTAGCGGGGGAGTAGAGACCCAGTACTTC.

The DNA of the CDR3 is TGCGCCAGCAGCCAGGAACACGGGTCTGACTATGGCTACACCTTC. Its protein is CASSQEHGSDYGYTF. The J gene is TRBJ1-2, the V gene TRBV4-3; D not certain. The ends were cut back, 3 bases at V and 3 bases at J, with 14 bases in the middle. The CDR3 has 15 residues. Germline V gives CDR1 LGHNA, CDR2 YSLEER.

This clonotype was detected only a few times. This chain connects TRBV4-2 to TRBJ2-3, with D perhaps given as TRBD1 or TRBD2 (5 bases each). Germline CDR1 and CDR2: LGHNA and YNFKEQ. The CDR3 is 14 amino acids. Trimming shortened V by 1 base and J by 7 bases, and 12 bases separated the two germline ends. CDR3 bases: TGTGCCAGCAGCCAAGCTCAAGGGGAGAATACGCAGTATTTT. Its protein is CASSQAQGENTQYF.

This clonotype was seen repeatedly, ten times or more. The gene calls are TRBV6-1 and TRBJ1-1; D uncertain. The CDR3 is 13 amino acids. Germline V gives CDR1 MNHNS, CDR2 SASEGT. The germline V and J ends were trimmed by 7 bases and 1 base, with 10 bases remaining between them. The CDR3 loop is CASKERENTEAFF. CDR3 nucleotides: TGTGCCAGCAAGGAACGGGAGAACACTGAAGCTTTCTTT.

This chain connects TRBV4-3 to TRBJ2-3; D gene uncertain. The CDR3 has 15 residues. The germline V gene encodes CDR1 LGHNA and CDR2 YSLEER. Trimming cost V 2 bases and J 3 bases, with 12 bases left between them. CDR3 in amino acids: CASSQKVDRTDTQYF. The CDR3 DNA follows: TGCGCCAGCAGCCAAAAGGTAGATCGTACAGATACGCAGTATTTT.

The table lists this clonotype with a few counts. The chain couples TRBV5-8 to TRBJ1-2; D is unclear. The CDR3 extends over 13 amino acids. V was pared by 6 bases and J by 0 bases, with 9 bases between. Looked up from germline, CDR1 is SGHTS and CDR2 is YDEGEE. The CDR3 protein is CASNYLANYGYTF. The CDR3 DNA follows: TGTGCCAGCAACTACTTAGCTAACTATGGCTACACCTTC.

The chain links TRBV7-9 to TRBJ2-3; 14 positions agree with TRBD2. This CDR3 has 19 amino acids. Germline V gene data show CDR1 as SEHNR and CDR2 as FQNEAQ (reference sequence). V trimming: 5 bases; J trimming: 0 bases; junction bases outside the gene matches: 10. The CDR3 DNA is TGTGCCAGCAGCACCCCCGGGACTAGCGGGAGCTCAAGCACAGATACGCAGTATTTT. It codes for CASSTPGTSGSSSTDTQYF.

This clonotype was seen just once. The V call is TRBV5-1, the J call TRBJ1-6; unclear D gene. Looked up from germline, CDR1 is SGHRS and CDR2 is YFSETQ. Trimming shortened V by 3 bases and J by 13 bases, and 20 bases separated the two germline ends. This CDR3 is built from 15 residues. The CDR3: CASSSLDLVNEPLHF. The CDR3 DNA follows: TGCGCCAGCAGCTCCCTCGACTTGGTAAATGAGCCCCTCCACTTT.

This chain joins TRBV12-3 or TRBV12-4 and TRBJ1-1; D is ambiguous. The CDR3 has 13 residues. The ends were cut back, 4 bases at V and 6 bases at J, with 12 bases in the middle. The CDR3 DNA sequence: TGTGCCAGCAGTTCCCGACACCTCCCTGAAGCTTTCTTT. It specifies CASSSRHLPEAFF.

This chain joins TRBV20-1 and TRBJ2-1, with D possibly called TRBD1 or TRBD2 (6 bases each). The CDR3 spans 19 residues. Per germline, CDR1 DFQATT and CDR2 SNEGSKA (reference sequence). Trimming took off 3 bases at V and 0 bases at J, with 24 bases between the two ends. This chain's CDR3 is CSARRDIHREMDSYNEQFF. The CDR3 coding sequence is TGCAGTGCTAGGAGGGACATTCACCGGGAGATGGACTCCTACAATGAGCAGTTCTTC.

This chain uses TRBV20-1 with TRBJ2-1; perhaps TRBD2 as D (5 bases). The germline gives CDR1 DFQATT, CDR2 SNEGSKA (reference sequence). CDR3 length equals 15 residues. Trimming cost V 6 bases and J 4 bases, with 19 bases left between them. The CDR3 DNA is TGCAGTGCCAGATACCCGGGAACCACTTACAATGAGCAGTTCTTC. This codes for CSARYPGTTYNEQFF.

The chain is built from TRBV9 and TRBJ1-5, with D unclear. The V end lost 0 bases, the J end lost 4 bases, and 11 bases lay between the germline ends. CDR1 is SGDLS and CDR2 is YYNGEE in the germline V gene. This CDR3 spans 15 amino acids. The CDR3 coding sequence is TGTGCCAGCAGCGTAGGAGCCGGCCGTAATCAGCCCCAGCATTTT. Protein sequence: CASSVGAGRNQPQHF.

The J gene is TRBJ2-5, the V gene TRBV7-8, with unresolved D. The CDR3 is made up of 15 amino acids. CDR1 and CDR2 from the germline V gene are SGHVS and FQNEAQ. V was clipped by 5 bases and J by 4 bases, with 17 bases between them. In DNA form, the CDR3 reads TGTGCCAGCAGCCCAGCCCGGGCAGAAGGAGAGACCCAGTACTTC. Protein sequence: CASSPARAEGETQYF.

The CDR3 DNA reads TGTGCCAGCAGCGTAGATGGGCGAGTGGACACTGAAGCTTTCTTT. Translation gives CASSVDGRVDTEAFF. This chain links TRBV9 with TRBJ1-1; D gene uncertain. Germline CDR1 and CDR2: SGDLS and YYNGEE. This CDR3 spans 15 amino acids. V lost 0 bases, J lost 3 bases, and 12 bases lay in between.

V is TRBV29-1 and J is TRBJ2-7; D is undetermined. This CDR3 is 12 amino acids long. Between the trimmed V and J ends, which lost 3 bases and 3 bases, there was a span of 9 bases. Germline assignment: CDR1 SQVTM and CDR2 ANQGSEA. CDR3 nucleotide sequence: TGCAGCGTTGAGACGGACGGCTACGAGCAGTACTTC. Its protein product is CSVETDGYEQYF.

This clonotype has a single count. J is TRBJ1-5 and V is TRBV28; possible D gene TRBD1, 5 bases. V dropped 5 bases and J dropped 6 bases, with 17 bases sitting between them. Germline CDR1 MDHEN, CDR2 SYDVKM. The CDR3 runs to 15 residues. The CDR3 spells CASSTRRGGGQPQHF. The CDR3 coding sequence is TGTGCCAGCAGTACACGCCGCGGGGGAGGTCAGCCCCAGCATTTT.

This sequence joins TRBV9 and TRBJ2-7, with 8 nucleotides matching TRBD1. The CDR3 is 14 residues long. Germline trimming cut 0 bases from V and 7 bases from J; bases unmatched to any gene: 6. The germline V gene encodes CDR1 SGDLS and CDR2 YYNGEE. CDR3 protein: CASSVGQGAKEQYF. CDR3 DNA sequence: TGTGCCAGCAGCGTAGGGCAGGGGGCGAAGGAGCAGTACTTC.